This record concerns one TCR beta chain sequence. The antigen is unknown. This specimen belongs to a study of response to subunit inactivated influenza vaccine. Overall study results and limits: With each seasonal influenza vaccination, the authors suggested, few new T cells are recruited.

The germline V gene encodes CDR1 MNHNS and CDR2 SASEGT. Trimming removed 2 bases at V and 0 bases at J, with 8 bases between. This CDR3 region has 15 residues. One entry per CDR3 protein results from TCRdb running MiXCR on the RT-PCR reads. In the table there are some 480,000 distinct CDR3 sequences, approximately 9.9% of which are singletons. The V call is TRBV6-1, the J call TRBJ2-1; the D is unclear. Sample: PBMCs from blood, taken about 6 weeks after vaccination. The sequence was obtained from a man aged 50 to 59 who received an inactivated influenza vaccine. CDR3 coding DNA: TGTGCCAGCAGTGAACACCAGAGCTCCTACAATGAGCAGTTCTTC. It codes for CASSEHQSSYNEQFF.